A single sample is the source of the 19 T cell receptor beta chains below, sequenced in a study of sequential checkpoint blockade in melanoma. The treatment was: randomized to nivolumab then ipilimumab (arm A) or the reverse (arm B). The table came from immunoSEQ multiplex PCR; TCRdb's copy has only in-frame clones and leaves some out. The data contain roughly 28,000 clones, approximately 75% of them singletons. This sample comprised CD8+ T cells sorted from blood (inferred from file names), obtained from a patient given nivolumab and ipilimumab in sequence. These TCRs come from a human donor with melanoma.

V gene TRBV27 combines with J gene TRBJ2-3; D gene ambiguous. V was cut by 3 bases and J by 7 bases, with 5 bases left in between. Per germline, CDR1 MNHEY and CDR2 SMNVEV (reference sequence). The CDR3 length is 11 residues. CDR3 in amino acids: CASSFLNTQYF. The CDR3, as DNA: TGTGCCAGCAGTTTTCTAAATACGCAGTATTTT.

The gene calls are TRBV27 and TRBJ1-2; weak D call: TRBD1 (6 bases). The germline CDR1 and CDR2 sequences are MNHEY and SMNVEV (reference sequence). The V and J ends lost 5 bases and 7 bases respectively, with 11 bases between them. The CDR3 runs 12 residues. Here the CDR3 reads CASSPRGFGYTF. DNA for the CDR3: TGTGCCAGCAGTCCGAGGGGGTTTGGCTACACCTTC.

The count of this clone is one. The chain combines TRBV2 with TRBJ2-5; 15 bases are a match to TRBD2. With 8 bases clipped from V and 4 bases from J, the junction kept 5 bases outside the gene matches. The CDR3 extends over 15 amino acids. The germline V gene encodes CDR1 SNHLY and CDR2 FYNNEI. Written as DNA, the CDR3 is TGTGCCAGCTACGGGACTAGCGGGGGGAGAGAGACCCAGTACTTC. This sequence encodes CASYGTSGGRETQYF.

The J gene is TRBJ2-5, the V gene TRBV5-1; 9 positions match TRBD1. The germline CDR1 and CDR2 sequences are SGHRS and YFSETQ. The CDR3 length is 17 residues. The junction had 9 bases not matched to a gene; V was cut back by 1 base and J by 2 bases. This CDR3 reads CASSLKQGAIGQETQYF. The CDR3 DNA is TGCGCCAGCAGCTTGAAACAGGGGGCGATAGGACAAGAGACCCAGTACTTC.

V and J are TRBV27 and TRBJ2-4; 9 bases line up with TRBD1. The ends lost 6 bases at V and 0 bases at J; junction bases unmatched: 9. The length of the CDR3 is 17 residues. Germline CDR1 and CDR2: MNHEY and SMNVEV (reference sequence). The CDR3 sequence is CASSSGQGELAKNIQYF. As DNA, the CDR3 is TGTGCCAGCAGCTCGGGACAGGGCGAACTAGCCAAAAACATTCAGTACTTC.

CDR3 region: CASSGAVNTEAFF. CDR3 coding DNA: TGTGCCAGCAGCGGGGCTGTGAACACTGAAGCTTTCTTT. The rearrangement uses TRBV9 and TRBJ1-1; D is unclear. CDR3 length: 13 amino acids. The V end was cut by 3 bases, the J end by 0 bases, with 6 bases between. Germline CDR1 and CDR2: SGDLS and YYNGEE.

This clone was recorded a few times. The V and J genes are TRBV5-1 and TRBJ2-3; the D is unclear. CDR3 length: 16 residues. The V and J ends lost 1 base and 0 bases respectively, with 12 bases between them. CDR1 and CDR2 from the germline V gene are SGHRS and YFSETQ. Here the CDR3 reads CASSLRPEVSTDTQYF. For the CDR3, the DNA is TGCGCCAGCAGCTTGCGGCCCGAGGTGAGCACAGATACGCAGTATTTT.

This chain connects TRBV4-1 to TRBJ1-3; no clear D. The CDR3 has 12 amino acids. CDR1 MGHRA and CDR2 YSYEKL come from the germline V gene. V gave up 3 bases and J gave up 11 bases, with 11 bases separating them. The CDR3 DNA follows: TGCGCCAGCAGCCAGGCTTCCGCCCCCATATATTTT. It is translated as CASSQASAPIYF.

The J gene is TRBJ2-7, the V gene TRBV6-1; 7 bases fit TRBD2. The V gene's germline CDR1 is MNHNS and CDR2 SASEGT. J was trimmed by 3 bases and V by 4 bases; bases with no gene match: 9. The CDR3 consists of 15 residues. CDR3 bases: TGTGCCAGCAGTGTAGGGACTATTGGGATCTACGAGCAGTACTTC. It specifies CASSVGTIGIYEQYF.

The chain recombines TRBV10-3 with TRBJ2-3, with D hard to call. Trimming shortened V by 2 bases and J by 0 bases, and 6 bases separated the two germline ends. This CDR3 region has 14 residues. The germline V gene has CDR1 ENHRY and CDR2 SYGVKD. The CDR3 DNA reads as TGTGCCATCAGTGAGCTATCTAGCACAGATACGCAGTATTTT. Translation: CAISELSSTDTQYF.

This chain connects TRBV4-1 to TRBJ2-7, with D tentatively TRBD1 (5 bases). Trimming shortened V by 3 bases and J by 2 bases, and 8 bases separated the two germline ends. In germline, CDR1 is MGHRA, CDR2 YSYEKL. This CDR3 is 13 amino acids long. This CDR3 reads CASSHLGPYEQYF. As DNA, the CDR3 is TGCGCCAGCAGCCATTTGGGGCCCTACGAGCAGTACTTC.

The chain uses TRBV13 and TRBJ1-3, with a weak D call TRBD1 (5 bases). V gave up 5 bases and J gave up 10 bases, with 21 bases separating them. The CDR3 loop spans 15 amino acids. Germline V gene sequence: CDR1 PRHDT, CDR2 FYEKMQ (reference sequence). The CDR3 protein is CASSTRTSGKVTIYF. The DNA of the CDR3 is TGTGCCAGCAGCACCCGGACCTCAGGGAAGGTGACCATATATTTT.

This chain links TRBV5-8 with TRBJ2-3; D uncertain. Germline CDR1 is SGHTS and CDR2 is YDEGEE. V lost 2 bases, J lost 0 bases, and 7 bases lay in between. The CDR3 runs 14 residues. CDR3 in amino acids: CASSLSHSTDTQYF. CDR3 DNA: TGTGCCAGCAGCTTATCCCATAGCACAGATACGCAGTATTTT.

The CDR3 spells CASSPTPSYEQYF. CDR3 sequence (DNA): TGCGCCAGCAGCCCGACACCCTCCTACGAGCAGTACTTC. J is TRBJ2-7 and V is TRBV5-1; D ambiguous. Germline V gene data show CDR1 as SGHRS and CDR2 as YFSETQ. Trimming pared 4 bases from V and 0 bases from J, leaving 8 bases between. This CDR3 is 13 amino acids long.

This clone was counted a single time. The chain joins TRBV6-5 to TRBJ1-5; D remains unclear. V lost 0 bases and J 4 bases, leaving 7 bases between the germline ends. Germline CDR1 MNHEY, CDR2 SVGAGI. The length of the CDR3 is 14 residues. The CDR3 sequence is CASSYSRENQPQHF. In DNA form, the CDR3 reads TGTGCCAGCAGTTACTCTAGGGAGAATCAGCCCCAGCATTTT.

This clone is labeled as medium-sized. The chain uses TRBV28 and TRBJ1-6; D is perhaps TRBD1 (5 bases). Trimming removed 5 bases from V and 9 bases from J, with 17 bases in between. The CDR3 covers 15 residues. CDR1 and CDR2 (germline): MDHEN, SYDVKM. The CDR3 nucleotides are TGTGCCAGCAGTATCAGGGATTCATTGCGTTCACCCCTCCACTTT. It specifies CASSIRDSLRSPLHF.

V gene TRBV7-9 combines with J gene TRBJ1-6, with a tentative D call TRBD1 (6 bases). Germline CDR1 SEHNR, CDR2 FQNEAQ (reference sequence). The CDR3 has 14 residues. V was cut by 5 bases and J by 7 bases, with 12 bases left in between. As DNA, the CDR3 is TGTGCCAGCAGCGACGGACAGACAAATTCACCCCTCCACTTT. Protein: CASSDGQTNSPLHF.

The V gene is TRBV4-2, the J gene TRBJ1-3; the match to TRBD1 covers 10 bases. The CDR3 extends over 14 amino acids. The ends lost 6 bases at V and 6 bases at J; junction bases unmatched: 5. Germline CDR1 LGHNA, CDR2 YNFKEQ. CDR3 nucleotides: TGTGCCAGCAGTTTGGGGACAGGGGAAAACACCATATATTTT. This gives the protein CASSLGTGENTIYF.

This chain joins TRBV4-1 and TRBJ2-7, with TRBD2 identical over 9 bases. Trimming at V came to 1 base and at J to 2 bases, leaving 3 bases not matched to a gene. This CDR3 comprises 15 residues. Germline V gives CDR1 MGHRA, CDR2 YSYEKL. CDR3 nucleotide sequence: TGCGCCAGCAGCCAAGGCGGGGGGGCGGCCTACGAGCAGTACTTC. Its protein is CASSQGGGAAYEQYF.